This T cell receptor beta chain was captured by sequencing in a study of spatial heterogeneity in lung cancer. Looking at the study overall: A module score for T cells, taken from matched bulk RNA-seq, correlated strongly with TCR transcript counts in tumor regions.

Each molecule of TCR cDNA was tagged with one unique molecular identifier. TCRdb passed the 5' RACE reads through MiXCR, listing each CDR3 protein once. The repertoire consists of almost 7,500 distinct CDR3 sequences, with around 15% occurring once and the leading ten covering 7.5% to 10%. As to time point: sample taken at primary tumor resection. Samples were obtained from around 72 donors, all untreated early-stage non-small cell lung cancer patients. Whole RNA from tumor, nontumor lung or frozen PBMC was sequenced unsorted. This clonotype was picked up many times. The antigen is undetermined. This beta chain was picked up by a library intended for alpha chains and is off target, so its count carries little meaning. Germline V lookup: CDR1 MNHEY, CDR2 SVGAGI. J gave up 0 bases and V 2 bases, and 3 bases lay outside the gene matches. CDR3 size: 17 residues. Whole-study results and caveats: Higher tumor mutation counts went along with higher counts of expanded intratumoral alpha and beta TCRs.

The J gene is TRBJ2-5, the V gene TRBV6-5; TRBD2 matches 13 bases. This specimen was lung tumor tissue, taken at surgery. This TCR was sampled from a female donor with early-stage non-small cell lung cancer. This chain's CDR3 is CASSYKGLAGNQETQYF. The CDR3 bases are TGTGCCAGCAGTTACAAGGGACTAGCGGGGAACCAAGAGACCCAGTACTTC.